The TCR beta chain under discussion was sequenced for a study of blood T cell repertoires in COVID-19. Study overall: Material from acute and convalescent COVID-19 was sourced from the United States, Italy and Spain. PBMCs, B-cell-depleted T cells, or T cells provided the cDNA or gDNA that made up the material.

This clone was recorded a few times. Original handling: Reference gene primer amplification in the assay estimated nucleated cell counts. TCRdb's copy holds only in-frame clones and misses some; the assay was immunoSEQ multiplex PCR. V and J calls and clone size come straight from that table; D and trimming were deduced from the DNA. The table shows a few hundred thousand clones, with about 91% occurring only once. V lost 6 bases, J lost 0 bases, and 17 bases lay in between. The CDR3 contains 16 residues. CDR1 and CDR2 (germline): SNHLY, FYNNEI. The V gene is TRBV2, the J gene TRBJ1-1, with a weak D call TRBD1 (5 bases). The sample consisted of peripheral blood. This TCR was recovered from a woman in her sixties with acute or convalescent COVID-19. The CDR3 loop is CASSGVGGRMNTEAFF. The CDR3 DNA reads TGTGCCAGCAGCGGGGTGGGGGGACGAATGAACACTGAAGCTTTCTTT.